This T cell receptor (beta chain) was obtained from a study of T cell changes during pregnancy in multiple sclerosis. Assay used: immunoSEQ multiplex PCR; TCRdb lists only in-frame clones, some missing. The repertoire holds about 94,000 clones, with around 94% as singletons. The germline V gene encodes CDR1 SGHTA and CDR2 FQGNSA. The CDR3 has 14 residues. V shed 3 bases and J 5 bases; nucleotides not matched to a gene: 2. The TCR originated in a female donor with multiple sclerosis, enrolled in a pregnancy study. Sequences were derived from peripheral blood, sampled in the third trimester of pregnancy. The chain links TRBV7-2 to TRBJ1-5; 9 bases line up with TRBD1. Written as DNA, the CDR3 is TGTGCCAGCAGCTTGTGGACAGGGGATCAGCCCCAGCATTTT. This codes for CASSLWTGDQPQHF.